These T cell receptor beta chains were read from a single sample in a study of T cell repertoires in cytomegalovirus infection. TCRdb reanalysed the reads using MiXCR and keeps one entry per CDR3 protein. The data show about 220,000 distinct CDR3 sequences, 35% to 45% seen once. No cognate antigen is known for these TCRs. Material: CD8+ T cells from cultured PBMCs, obtained from culture after CMV antigen stimulation. The receptor set was obtained from a human donor in good health (CMV status not recorded). Some clones in this sample may be carry-over from other donors' samples. CDR3s include the opening cysteine and the closing phenylalanine or tryptophan. The order of the fields is V gene, J gene, CDR3 protein.

V gene: TRBV12-3/TRBV12-4; J gene: TRBJ2-7; CDR3 protein: CASSPLGQGEQYF
V gene: TRBV7-1; J gene: TRBJ1-6; CDR3 protein: CASSWDRMGMSPLHF
V gene: TRBV11-3; J gene: TRBJ1-3; CDR3 protein: CASSAQTDMPSGNTIYF
V gene: TRBV20-1; J gene: TRBJ2-7; CDR3 protein: CSVVLATSYEQYF
V gene: TRBV7-2; J gene: TRBJ2-1; CDR3 protein: CASSLSGQQITKPPNEQFF
V gene: TRBV9; J gene: TRBJ1-1; CDR3 protein: CASSVGSGTEAFF
V gene: TRBV7-2; J gene: TRBJ2-3; CDR3 protein: CASSYSLSRASDTQYF
V gene: TRBV6-1; J gene: TRBJ2-7; CDR3 protein: CARSERGYSSYEQYF
V gene: TRBV6-1; J gene: TRBJ1-4; CDR3 protein: CASRRDGVVRNSEKLFF
V gene: TRBV2; J gene: TRBJ1-1; CDR3 protein: CASSGVDLENTEAFF
V gene: TRBV19; J gene: TRBJ2-1; CDR3 protein: CASSIMGPDRGHSYNEQFF
V gene: TRBV11-2; J gene: TRBJ2-7; CDR3 protein: CASSSGLAVSYEQYF
V gene: TRBV7-9; J gene: TRBJ2-1; CDR3 protein: CASSLAPRSYNEQFF
V gene: TRBV12-3/TRBV12-4; J gene: TRBJ2-7; CDR3 protein: CASSWSGLASYEQYF